This T cell receptor beta chain was observed in a study of T cell repertoires in cytomegalovirus infection. Findings and caveats of the study: People with CMV and the relevant HLA were identified by cumulative public TCR beta family frequency. In two of eight donors, the top clonotype was HLA-C-restricted CMV-specific.

The CDR3 covers 12 residues. Germline V gene data show CDR1 as SGHVS and CDR2 as FNYEAQ. V gave up 4 bases and J gave up 4 bases, with 4 bases separating them. A few counts support this clonotype. Antigen specificity is unknown. TCRdb reanalysed the reads using MiXCR and keeps one entry per CDR3 protein. The table records just over 300,000 distinct CDR3 sequences, roughly 15% of them present only once. This TCR was recovered from a human donor in good health (CMV status not recorded). Some clones in this sample may be carry-over from other donors' samples. The gene calls are TRBV7-6 and TRBJ2-2; D unresolved. The sequencing sample was made of PBMCs. CDR3 region: CASSYFTGELFF. In DNA form, the CDR3 reads TGTGCCAGCAGCTACTTCACCGGGGAGCTGTTTTTT. Complete variable domain (other parts from reference TRBV7-6 and TRBJ2-2): GAGVSQSPRYKVTKRGQDVALRCDPISGHVSLYWYRQALGQGPEFLTYFNYEAQQDKSGLPNDRFSAERPEGSISTLTIQRTEQRDSAMYRCASSYFTGELFFGEGSRLTVL.